Listed here are 27 T cell receptor beta chains from one sample, sequenced in a study of cytomegalovirus exposure and HLA in healthy donors. The PCR made use of 60 Vbeta and 13 Jbeta primers. Libraries were prepared by immunoSEQ multiplex PCR; TCRdb keeps only in-frame clonotypes and omits some of them. The data contain about 110,000 clones, roughly four fifths of them seen just once; the ten biggest clones take up 1.5% to 2%. Sequencing used PBMCs. The receptors come from a man aged 45-65 years in good health and CMV-seronegative.

The chain links TRBV19 to TRBJ2-1, with 7 bases lining up with TRBD1. V was pared by 7 bases and J by 4 bases, with 4 bases of the junction left unmatched. The CDR3 covers 13 residues. Germline CDR1 LNHDA, CDR2 SQIVND (reference sequence). The CDR3 region is CASNGQVYNEQFF. The DNA for the CDR3 is TGTGCCAGTAATGGACAGGTGTACAATGAGCAGTTCTTC.

The chain couples TRBV15 to TRBJ2-5; 11 bases fit TRBD2. Germline V CDR1 and CDR2: LNHNV, YYDKDF (reference sequence). V dropped 5 bases and J dropped 4; count of bases not matched to a gene: 3. CDR3 length: 14 amino acids. The CDR3 here is CATSGGLAVETQYF. In DNA form, the CDR3 reads TGTGCCACCAGCGGGGGACTAGCGGTAGAGACCCAGTACTTC.

The CDR3 DNA sequence: TGTGCCAGCTCACCCGGACAGGGTGACACCTACGAGCAGTACGTC. Protein sequence: CASSPGQGDTYEQYV. V usage is TRBV18 and J usage is TRBJ2-7; 8 positions agree with TRBD1. The CDR3 runs 15 residues. Germline CDR1 and CDR2: KGHSH and LQKENI. V shed 3 bases, J shed 2 bases, and the junction held 6 bases outside the gene matches.

This clone was observed once. The V call is TRBV10-3, the J call TRBJ2-2; 8 bases fit TRBD1. The trim removed 2 bases at V and 1 base at J, leaving 6 bases unmatched. The CDR3 totals 17 residues. Per germline, CDR1 ENHRY and CDR2 SYGVKD. The CDR3 is CAISEPAGTGNTGELFF. CDR3 nucleotide sequence: TGTGCCATCAGTGAGCCTGCAGGGACAGGGAACACCGGGGAGCTGTTTTTT.

The V and J genes are TRBV2 and TRBJ2-7, with 11 bases lining up with TRBD1. Trimming cost V 6 bases and J 6 bases; bases outside gene matches: 7. The CDR3 is made up of 14 amino acids. The germline CDR1 and CDR2 sequences are SNHLY and FYNNEI. CDR3 region: CASRGGTGGAEQYF. The CDR3 nucleotides are TGTGCCAGCAGGGGGGGGACAGGGGGGGCCGAGCAGTACTTC.

This chain joins TRBV2 and TRBJ1-5; possible D gene TRBD1, 6 bases. Deletions cut 6 bases from V and 3 bases from J, with 12 bases between. Germline V CDR1 and CDR2: SNHLY, FYNNEI. This CDR3 is 14 amino acids long. CDR3 DNA: TGTGCCAGCAGCCCGGACAGATTCAATCAGCCCCAGCATTTT. Its protein is CASSPDRFNQPQHF.

V gene TRBV10-3 combines with J gene TRBJ2-5; weak D call: TRBD1 (6 bases). The better agreement between TRBJ2-7 and the DNA end casts doubt on the J call. The CDR3 loop spans 15 amino acids. CDR1 and CDR2 from the germline V gene are ENHRY and SYGVKD. The CDR3, as DNA: TGTGCCATCAGTGAGTCCACAGGGAACATCTACGAGCAGTACTTC. Translated: CAISESTGNIYEQYF.

This chain uses TRBV29-1 with TRBJ2-5, with D possibly TRBD1 on 6 matching bases. Germline V gene lookup returns CDR1 SQVTM and CDR2 ANQGSEA. CDR3 length equals 13 residues. Trimming stripped 4 bases from V and 2 bases from J, with 11 bases between. The DNA for the CDR3 is TGCAGCGTTGGAGGTCAGGGGCAAGAGACCCAGTACTTC. Amino acids: CSVGGQGQETQYF. Full variable domain (remainder filled in from reference TRBV29-1 and TRBJ2-5): SAVISQKPSRDICQRGTSLTIQCQVDSQVTMMFWYRQQPGQSLTLIATANQGSEATYESGFVIDKFPISRPNLTFSTLTVSNMSPEDSSIYLCSVGGQGQETQYFGPGTRLLVL.

This clone was seen more than once but under ten times. The chain employs TRBV30 and TRBJ1-6; tentatively, D is TRBD1 (6 bases). Deletions cut 1 base from V and 5 bases from J, with 6 bases between. Germline CDR1 and CDR2: GTSNPN and SVGIG (reference sequence). The CDR3 has 13 residues. CDR3 sequence: CAWSGQDNSPLHF. The CDR3 DNA is TGTGCCTGGAGTGGACAGGATAATTCACCCCTCCACTTT.

The chain carries TRBV27 and TRBJ1-3, with D possibly TRBD1 on 6 matching bases. This CDR3 contains 15 residues. Looked up from germline, CDR1 is MNHEY and CDR2 is SMNVEV (reference sequence). Deletions cut 9 bases from V and 4 bases from J, with 19 bases between. The CDR3 sequence: CASRTGGAEGNTIYF. CDR3 DNA sequence: TGTGCCAGTCGGACGGGGGGCGCGGAAGGAAACACCATATATTTT.

The table lists this clone with a few counts. The chain has TRBV6-5 and TRBJ1-1; D uncertain. Germline lookup yields CDR1 MNHEY and CDR2 SVGAGI. This CDR3 has 14 amino acids. Trimming pared 0 bases from V and 3 bases from J, leaving 8 bases between. The CDR3 DNA follows: TGTGCCAGCAGTTACTCAGCGGGTCACACTGAAGCTTTCTTT. This codes for CASSYSAGHTEAFF.

In the case of this clone: A read error may account for a junction end that differs from germline. The J gene is TRBJ1-6, the V gene TRBV19, with 7 bases identical to TRBD1. Germline CDR1 LNHDA, CDR2 SQIVND (reference sequence). The length of the CDR3 is 13 residues. The CDR3 region is CASSKDREGPPHF. The CDR3 DNA sequence: TGTGCCAGTAGTAAAGACAGGGAAGGACCCCCCCACTTT.

The chain carries TRBV6-5 and TRBJ1-2, with 7 bases that match TRBD1. Germline V gene data show CDR1 as MNHEY and CDR2 as SVGAGI. The CDR3 is made up of 13 amino acids. The ends lost 6 bases at V and 8 bases at J; junction bases unmatched: 9. The CDR3 spells CASRATGSAGYTF. The CDR3 DNA sequence: TGTGCCAGCAGGGCGACAGGGTCGGCGGGCTACACCTTC.

This clone appeared a few times. The genes are TRBV5-5 and TRBJ1-1, with TRBD1 matching 7 bases. This CDR3 region has 14 residues. Germline CDR1 reads SGHKS; CDR2 reads YYEKEE (reference sequence). The V gene end was trimmed by 4 bases and the J gene end by 2 bases; junction bases not matched to a gene: 5. The CDR3 reads CASSVGQLNTEAFF. For the CDR3, the DNA is TGTGCCAGCAGCGTGGGACAGCTTAACACTGAAGCTTTCTTT.

The gene calls are TRBV6-1 and TRBJ1-2; 9 bases are shared with TRBD1. The CDR3 runs 14 residues. V lost 6 bases, J lost 7 bases, and 9 bases stayed unmatched. Germline CDR1 MNHNS, CDR2 SASEGT. In DNA, the CDR3 is TGTGCCAGCAGCCACACAGGGGGCAGTGTTGGCTACACCTTC. This codes for CASSHTGGSVGYTF.

V and J are TRBV7-7 and TRBJ1-1, with TRBD1 as a possible D gene (5 bases). Germline assignment: CDR1 SSHAT and CDR2 FNYEAQ (reference sequence). V was cut by 2 bases and J by 2 bases, with 6 bases left in between. The length of the CDR3 is 13 residues. CDR3 DNA sequence: TGTGCCAGCAGCTTACAGGGCAACACTGAAGCTTTCTTT. Translating gives CASSLQGNTEAFF. Complete variable domain (other parts from reference TRBV7-7 and TRBJ1-1): GAGVSQSPRYKVTKRGQDVTLRCDPISSHATLYWYQQALGQGPEFLTYFNYEAQPDKSGLPSDRFSAERPEGSISTLTIQRTEQRDSAMYRCASSLQGNTEAFFGQGTRLTVV.

The rearrangement joins TRBV5-1 to TRBJ2-3; 10 bases are a match to TRBD1. The CDR3 contains 17 residues. CDR1 is SGHRS and CDR2 is YFSETQ in the germline V gene. J was trimmed by 4 bases and V by 4 bases; bases with no gene match: 12. The CDR3 coding sequence is TGCGCCAGCAGCCCTCTGGTTGTGACAGGGGGCTCAGATACGCAGTATTTT. Protein sequence: CASSPLVVTGGSDTQYF.

This clone has a handful of counts. The gene calls are TRBV11-3 and TRBJ2-2; D uncertain. Trimming took 6 bases from V and 0 from J, leaving 14 bases between them. In germline, CDR1 is SGHNT, CDR2 YENEEA. This CDR3 is 16 amino acids long. CDR3 coding DNA: TGTGCCAGCAGTCTTACCTCCTACGCGAACACCGGGGAGCTGTTTTTT. Its protein product is CASSLTSYANTGELFF.

The chain uses TRBV7-3 and TRBJ2-3; tentative D call: TRBD2 (6 bases). The V and J ends lost 6 bases and 0 bases respectively, with 19 bases between them. The CDR3 sequence is 17 residues long. Germline lookup yields CDR1 SGHTA and CDR2 FQGTGA. CDR3 region: CASSKDGTARSTDTQYF. The DNA of the CDR3 is TGTGCCAGCAGTAAGGACGGGACTGCACGTAGCACAGATACGCAGTATTTT.

Here the CDR3 DNA reads TGCGCCAGCAGCTTGGGACAGGGCCCCATGAACACTGAAGCTTTCTTT. Protein sequence: CASSLGQGPMNTEAFF. The chain has TRBV5-1 and TRBJ1-1; 7 bases agree with TRBD1. Germline loops: CDR1 SGHRS, CDR2 YFSETQ. The CDR3 is 16 amino acids. The junction had 5 bases not matched to a gene; V was cut back by 0 bases and J by 0 bases.

This chain joins TRBV7-9 and TRBJ1-1; D is perhaps TRBD1 (6 bases). This CDR3 has 13 amino acids. Trimming removed 6 bases at V and 8 bases at J, with 16 bases between. The germline CDR1 and CDR2 sequences are SEHNR and FQNEAQ (reference sequence). The DNA for the CDR3 is TGTGCCAGCAGGAGGGTGGGGGGGGGCGAAGCTTTCTTT. Its translation is CASRRVGGGEAFF. Filled out from reference TRBV7-9 and TRBJ1-1, the complete variable domain reads DTGVSQNPRHKITKRGQNVTFRCDPISEHNRLYWYRQTLGQGPEFLTYFQNEAQLEKSRLLSDRFSAERPKGSFSTLEIQRTEQGDSAMYLCASRRVGGGEAFFGQGTRLTVV.

This chain joins TRBV30 and TRBJ1-6; TRBD1 matches at 7 bases. This CDR3 comprises 14 residues. CDR1 GTSNPN and CDR2 SVGIG come from the germline V gene (reference sequence). The trim removed 2 bases at V and 7 bases at J, leaving 5 bases unmatched. The CDR3 nucleotides read TGTGCCTGGAGTAGGGGACAGTACAATTCACCCCTCCACTTT. It is translated as CAWSRGQYNSPLHF.

The rearrangement links TRBV7-2 to TRBJ2-2; 7 nucleotides line up with TRBD1. The germline V gene has CDR1 SGHTA and CDR2 FQGNSA. The trim removed 5 bases at V and 6 bases at J, leaving 9 bases unmatched. The CDR3 totals 15 residues. CDR3 nucleotides: TGTGCCAGCAGCGCCCGACAGGGCTCGGCCGGGGAGCTGTTTTTT. This gives the protein CASSARQGSAGELFF.

This clone appeared a few times. V and J are TRBV27 and TRBJ1-1; D gene ambiguous. The V gene's germline CDR1 is MNHEY and CDR2 SMNVEV (reference sequence). The length of the CDR3 is 14 residues. Trimming cost V 2 bases and J 4 bases, with 11 bases left between them. CDR3 sequence: CASSLEETGTEAFF. DNA of the CDR3: TGTGCCAGCAGTTTAGAGGAAACGGGCACTGAAGCTTTCTTT.

In this sample, this clone turned up once. The chain employs TRBV5-8 and TRBJ1-3; D remains ambiguous. Germline CDR1 reads SGHTS; CDR2 reads YDEGEE. The CDR3 has 13 residues. The V gene lost 0 bases and the J gene lost 7 bases, with 8 bases spanning the gap. The CDR3 sequence is CASSLVRGNTIYF. The CDR3 region has the DNA TGTGCCAGCAGCTTGGTTCGCGGTAACACCATATATTTT.

This clone is deemed medium-sized. J is TRBJ1-2 and V is TRBV5-1; weak D call: TRBD1 (6 bases). Germline values: CDR1 SGHRS, CDR2 YFSETQ. V was trimmed by 1 base and J by 1 base, leaving 11 bases between them. The CDR3 contains 15 residues. The CDR3 DNA follows: TGCGCCAGCAGCTTGTCCGGCAGGGGTAACTATGGCTACACCTTC. Translated: CASSLSGRGNYGYTF.

The V call is TRBV10-2, the J call TRBJ1-5; 7 bases are shared with TRBD1. From germline, CDR1 is WSHSY and CDR2 SAAADI. V gave up 2 bases and J gave up 5 bases; unmatched junction bases: 3. This CDR3 region has 14 residues. CDR3: CASSETTGDQPQHF. CDR3 coding DNA: TGCGCCAGCAGTGAGACCACAGGGGATCAGCCCCAGCATTTT.